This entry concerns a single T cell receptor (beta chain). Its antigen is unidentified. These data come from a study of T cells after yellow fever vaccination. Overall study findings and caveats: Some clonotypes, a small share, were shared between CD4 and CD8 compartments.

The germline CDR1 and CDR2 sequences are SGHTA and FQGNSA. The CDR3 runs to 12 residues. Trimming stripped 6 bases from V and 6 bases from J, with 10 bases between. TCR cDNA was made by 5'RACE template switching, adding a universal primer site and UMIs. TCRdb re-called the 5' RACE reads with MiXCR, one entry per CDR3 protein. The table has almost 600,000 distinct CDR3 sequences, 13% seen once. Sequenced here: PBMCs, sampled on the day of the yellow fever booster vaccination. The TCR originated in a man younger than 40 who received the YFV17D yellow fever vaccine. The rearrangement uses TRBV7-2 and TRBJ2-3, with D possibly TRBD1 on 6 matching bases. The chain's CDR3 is CASRRTDDTQYF. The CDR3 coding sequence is TGTGCCAGCAGGAGGACAGACGATACGCAGTATTTT.